This T cell receptor (beta chain) comes out of a study of blood T cell repertoires in COVID-19 (TCRdb year 2020). Regarding the research as a whole: Samples covering the acute and convalescent phases of COVID-19 were provided by collaborators in the United States, Italy and Spain. Samples were obtained from the ongoing ImmuneRACE study (first 160 participants) and from approximately 1,200 subjects provided by 6 global collaborators. The material from the prospective study consisted of cDNA or gDNA derived from T cells, B-cell-depleted T cells, or PBMCs. Where HLA class I and class II types were available, the types were taken from metadata supplied by the sample provider, not from assay-based typing. The sample metadata nearly always contained a de-identified subject ID, COVID-19 status, age in years and sex. Subjects who had been exposed to COVID-19, were actively infected with it, or had recovered from it provided the deeply sampled blood TCRbeta repertoires that made up the dataset. A freely available public database, intended as a resource for researchers studying the immune response to SARS-CoV-2, is where the repertoires were released. What the work shows at the level of the full study, not this receptor alone: Clinical and demographic metadata were provided uncurated, with the amount varying by source and participant.

The germline V gene gives CDR1 as SGHRS and CDR2 as YFSETQ. Trimming removed 3 bases from V and 3 bases from J; the gene matches leave 10 bases unexplained. Including the terminal cysteine and phenylalanine, the CDR3 comprises 17 residues. Only the CDR3 portion is preserved as DNA: 51 bases, with reading frame beginning at the first base. Turning to this clone: No cognate antigen has been identified for it. The input lacks base qualities; no much larger clone sits a single base away.

Whole blood was collected in K2EDTA tubes by collaborating institutions according to the institutions' own protocols. For TCRbeta analysis, collaborator samples were shipped as frozen whole blood, as isolated PBMCs, or as DNA extracted from either sample type. TCRbeta CDR3 regions were amplified from genomic DNA by means of the immunoSEQ Assay, a bias-controlled multiplex PCR. In the source study's methods: Within the assay, amplification of reference gene primers was used to estimate how many nucleated cells each sample contained. To quantify the absolute abundance of each unique TCRbeta CDR3 rearrangement, sequence reads were collapsed and filtered. For each sample, productive Simpson clonality was calculated as the square root of Simpson's diversity index across productive rearrangements. The table comes from immuneACCESS by way of TCRdb, which keeps in-frame sequences with V and J called. Part of the clones is missing from these tables; in studies checked, under half for an unresolved V gene and the rest for unknown reasons. The V and J calls and clone size are taken from that table; D and trimming were inferred from the DNA. Across this sample there are roughly 110,000 clones, with approximately 78% seen only once. Clones ranked in the top ten supply roughly 7.7% of the sample.

The TCR was taken from a man in his sixties or seventies with acute or convalescent COVID-19. The chain is assembled from TRBV5-1 and TRBJ2-1; TRBD2 aligns with 9 central bases. Sequencing used peripheral blood. The CDR3 is CASSSQGAGGNYNEQFF. Here is the DNA: TGCGCCAGCAGCTCCCAGGGCGCGGGAGGGAACTACAATGAGCAGTTCTTC.